The 6 T cell receptor beta chains in this list originate from one sample, sequenced in a study of blood T cell repertoires in COVID-19. Using immunoSEQ multiplex PCR, the repertoire was profiled, and TCRdb retains in-frame clones only, with some absent. The table lists some 110,000 clones, 90% of them singletons. Material for sequencing was peripheral blood. The source of these receptors is a human donor with active COVID-19. The donor label of this sample is uncertain.

The CDR3 loop reads CASSLGAGPSTDTQYF. In DNA, the CDR3 is TGTGCCAGCAGCTTGGGGGCAGGGCCTAGCACAGATACGCAGTATTTT. The chain has TRBV5-8 and TRBJ2-3; D possibly corresponds to TRBD1 (5 bases). The CDR3 sequence is 16 residues long. V dropped 0 bases and J dropped 0 bases, with 11 bases sitting between them. Germline V gives CDR1 SGHTS, CDR2 YDEGEE. Using reference TRBV5-8 and TRBJ2-3 for the parts outside the CDR3, the full variable domain is EAGVTQSPTHLIKTRGQQATLRCSPISGHTSVYWYQQALGLGLQFLLWYDEGEERNRGNFPPRFSGRQFPNYSSELNVNALELEDSALYLCASSLGAGPSTDTQYFGPGTRLTVL.

V and J are TRBV5-1 and TRBJ2-3; no clear D gene. Germline V gene data show CDR1 as SGHRS and CDR2 as YFSETQ. This CDR3 contains 13 residues. Trimming left V 4 bases short and J 2 bases short, with 8 bases between. The CDR3 reads CASSIPHTDTQYF. The CDR3 nucleotides read TGCGCCAGCAGCATCCCCCACACAGATACGCAGTATTTT. Complete variable domain (other parts from reference TRBV5-1 and TRBJ2-3): KAGVTQTPRYLIKTRGQQVTLSCSPISGHRSVSWYQQTPGQGLQFLFEYFSETQRNKGNFPGRFSGRQFSNSRSEMNVSTLELGDSALYLCASSIPHTDTQYFGPGTRLTVL.

This chain links TRBV7-9 with TRBJ1-6, with a tentative D call TRBD1 (5 bases). V gave up 5 bases and J gave up 6 bases, with 20 bases separating them. CDR1 is SEHNR and CDR2 is FQNEAQ in the germline V gene (reference sequence). CDR3 size: 17 residues. The CDR3 loop is CASSRSTGGMGNSPLHF. The CDR3 bases are TGTGCCAGCAGCCGATCGACCGGGGGAATGGGTAATTCACCCCTCCACTTT.

This clone has a single count. The CDR3 bases are TGCAGCGTGTCAGGGGGCTTATACTACGAGCAGTACTTC. Translation: CSVSGGLYYEQYF. The gene calls are TRBV29-1 and TRBJ2-7; TRBD1 agrees at 8 bases. The CDR3 spans 13 residues. V dropped 6 bases and J dropped 3; count of bases not matched to a gene: 7. The germline CDR1 and CDR2 sequences are SQVTM and ANQGSEA.

The V call is TRBV11-3, the J call TRBJ1-6; the D is unclear. V was clipped by 0 bases and J by 18 bases, with 12 bases between them. The CDR3 totals 12 residues. Germline V gives CDR1 SGHNT, CDR2 YENEEA. The CDR3 coding sequence is TGTGCCAGCAGCTTAGATGGAGGGCAACCCCACTTT. It codes for CASSLDGGQPHF.

This clone showed up just once. The genes are TRBV2 and TRBJ2-3; 8 bases fit TRBD1. This CDR3 has 15 amino acids. Unmatched junction bases numbered 2, after V lost 3 bases and J lost 0 bases. Per germline, CDR1 SNHLY and CDR2 FYNNEI. CDR3 sequence: CASSDRTGSTDTQYF. The CDR3 DNA sequence: TGTGCCAGCAGTGATCGGACAGGGAGCACAGATACGCAGTATTTT.